Shown below are 14 T cell receptor beta chains from a single sample sequenced in a study of neurological immune-mediated disorders. Using its own MiXCR run on the 5' RACE reads, TCRdb lists one record per CDR3 protein. The table lists approximately 59,000 distinct CDR3 sequences, roughly 4.9% of them singletons. The source material was PBMCs. The source is a human donor with multiple sclerosis. The donor label of this sample is uncertain.

This clonotype was picked up many times. The rearrangement links TRBV3-1 to TRBJ2-1; 10 bases are a match to TRBD2. The V and J ends lost 3 bases and 9 bases, in that order; junction bases with no gene match: 2. The CDR3 loop spans 13 amino acids. In germline, CDR1 is LGHDT, CDR2 YNNKEL (reference sequence). The CDR3 sequence: CASSHSGRREQFF. For the CDR3, the DNA is TGTGCCAGCAGCCATAGCGGGAGGCGTGAGCAGTTCTTC.

This clonotype was observed at least ten times. This chain joins TRBV5-1 and TRBJ2-7; a weak D match, TRBD2 (6 bases). In germline, CDR1 is SGHRS, CDR2 YFSETQ. The CDR3 is 13 amino acids. Trimming took off 2 bases at V and 5 bases at J, with 11 bases between the two ends. This chain's CDR3 is CASSFRGKDEQYF. For the CDR3, the DNA is TGCGCCAGCAGCTTCCGGGGGAAGGACGAGCAGTACTTC.

This clonotype showed up many times. This chain uses TRBV5-1 with TRBJ2-3; either TRBD1 or TRBD2 may fit D (5 bases each). CDR3 length: 14 amino acids. V was shortened by 0 bases and J by 4 bases, with 9 bases between the two germline ends. The germline gives CDR1 SGHRS, CDR2 YFSETQ. The CDR3 nucleotides read TGCGCCAGCAGCTTGGGTCAGGGAGCAGATACGCAGTATTTT. Translation gives CASSLGQGADTQYF.

In this sample, this clonotype turned up many times. The rearrangement links TRBV5-1 to TRBJ2-3; D remains unclear. The CDR3 consists of 16 residues. Trimming took 4 bases from V and 0 from J, leaving 15 bases between them. From germline, CDR1 is SGHRS and CDR2 YFSETQ. The DNA of the CDR3 is TGCGCCAGCAGCACCCGGGCCGGCCTTAGCACAGATACGCAGTATTTT. Protein: CASSTRAGLSTDTQYF.

This clonotype has at least ten counts. The chain combines TRBV10-3 with TRBJ2-3; TRBD2 matches at 15 bases. Germline-derived CDR1 and CDR2 are ENHRY and SYGVKD. CDR3 length: 17 residues. With V trimmed by 0 bases and J by 7 bases, 5 bases remained unmatched. CDR3 nucleotides: TGTGCCATCAGTGAGTCGGGACTAGCGGGGGGCAGCTATACGCAGTATTTT. Translation: CAISESGLAGGSYTQYF.

This clonotype was detected ten times or more. This chain links TRBV29-1 with TRBJ1-1; D remains ambiguous. The germline V and J ends were trimmed by 4 bases and 7 bases, with 7 bases remaining between them. CDR1 is SQVTM, CDR2 ANQGSEA, per germline. The CDR3 is 10 residues long. The CDR3 DNA reads as TGCAGCGTTGTACCTCTTGAAGCTTTCTTT. It yields the protein CSVVPLEAFF.

This clonotype was counted ten times or more. This chain joins TRBV29-1 and TRBJ2-2, with D unresolved. V was cut by 3 bases and J by 3 bases, with 5 bases left in between. Germline-derived CDR1 and CDR2 are SQVTM and ANQGSEA. This CDR3 has 12 amino acids. DNA for the CDR3: TGCAGCGTTGATTCTGACACCGGGGAGCTGTTTTTT. Translated, it gives CSVDSDTGELFF.

In its sample, this clonotype was seen many times. CDR3 bases: TGCAGTGCTAGTTTCCCTCGGGACAGGGGTAACGAGCAGTACTTC. Protein sequence: CSASFPRDRGNEQYF. The rearrangement links TRBV20-1 to TRBJ2-7; 10 bases line up with TRBD1. Germline CDR1 reads DFQATT; CDR2 reads SNEGSKA (reference sequence). The CDR3 spans 15 residues. Trimming removed 3 bases from V and 5 bases from J; junction bases left unmatched: 10.

This clonotype was picked up many times. The chain employs TRBV18 and TRBJ1-2; 9 nucleotides line up with TRBD1. Per germline, CDR1 KGHSH and CDR2 LQKENI. The junction had 9 bases not matched to a gene; V was cut back by 4 bases and J by 3 bases. The CDR3 extends over 16 amino acids. The CDR3 protein is CASSLPGQGYDYGYTF. CDR3 coding DNA: TGTGCCAGCTCACTCCCGGGACAGGGATATGACTATGGCTACACCTTC.

In its sample, this clonotype was seen many times. The chain is built from TRBV5-1 and TRBJ1-2, with a possible D match to TRBD1 (5 bases). This CDR3 has 14 amino acids. Germline-derived CDR1 and CDR2 are SGHRS and YFSETQ. Trimming left V 6 bases short and J 3 bases short, with 15 bases between. Written as DNA, the CDR3 is TGCGCCAGCACCTTAGGCCAGGGATACTATGGCTACACCTTC. This translates into CASTLGQGYYGYTF.

This chain joins TRBV7-9 and TRBJ2-3; the D gene could be TRBD1 or TRBD2 (7 bases each). This CDR3 comprises 15 residues. Deletions cut 4 bases from V and 1 base from J, with 12 bases between. Germline V gene data show CDR1 as SEHNR and CDR2 as FQNEAQ (reference sequence). The CDR3 nucleotides are TGTGCCAGCAGCTCCAGGGGGAGGGGCACAGATACGCAGTATTTT. Protein sequence: CASSSRGRGTDTQYF. Using reference TRBV7-9 and TRBJ2-3 for the parts outside the CDR3, the full variable domain is DTGVSQNPRHKITKRGQNVTFRCDPISEHNRLYWYRQTLGQGPEFLTYFQNEAQLEKSRLLSDRFSAERPKGSFSTLEIQRTEQGDSAMYLCASSSRGRGTDTQYFGPGTRLTVL.

This clonotype has at least ten counts. The genes are TRBV20-1 and TRBJ2-3, with D tentatively TRBD2 (6 bases). This CDR3 has 13 amino acids. The V gene's germline CDR1 is DFQATT and CDR2 SNEGSKA (reference sequence). V dropped 3 bases and J dropped 8 bases, with 15 bases sitting between them. CDR3 nucleotide sequence: TGCAGTGCTAGGGGCTCGTCGCGGGGTACGCAGTATTTT. It encodes CSARGSSRGTQYF.

This clonotype was detected once. Its ends do not fully match the called genes, so a read error is possible. The chain links TRBV20-1 to TRBJ1-5; D might be TRBD1 (5 bases). This CDR3 is built from 12 residues. CDR1 is DFQATT, CDR2 SNEGSKA, per germline (reference sequence). CDR3 bases: TGCAGTGCTAGCAGGGCCGGCCAGCCCGAGTATTTT. Its translation: CSASRAGQPEYF.

The table lists this clonotype with many counts. Here the CDR3 DNA reads TGCAGTGCTAGAGCCGGGGGCAAGAATCAGCCCCAGCATTTT. Residues: CSARAGGKNQPQHF. The J gene is TRBJ1-5, the V gene TRBV20-1, with D possibly matching TRBD1 (6 bases). The CDR3 totals 14 residues. V lost 1 base to trimming and J lost 4 bases, with 11 bases between them. Germline-derived CDR1 and CDR2 are DFQATT and SNEGSKA (reference sequence).